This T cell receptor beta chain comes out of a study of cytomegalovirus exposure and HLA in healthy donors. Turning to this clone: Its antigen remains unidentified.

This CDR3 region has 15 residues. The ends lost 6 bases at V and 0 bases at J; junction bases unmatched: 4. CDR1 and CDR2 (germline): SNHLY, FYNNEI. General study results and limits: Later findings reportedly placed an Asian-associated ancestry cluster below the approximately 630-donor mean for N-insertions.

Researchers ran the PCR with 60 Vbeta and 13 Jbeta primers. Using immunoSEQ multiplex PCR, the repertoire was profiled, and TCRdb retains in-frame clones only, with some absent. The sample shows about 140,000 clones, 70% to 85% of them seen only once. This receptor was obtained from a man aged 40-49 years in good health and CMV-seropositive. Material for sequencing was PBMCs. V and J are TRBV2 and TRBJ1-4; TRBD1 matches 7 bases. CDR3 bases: TGTGCCAGCAGGCGGACAGGCTCAACTAATGAAAAACTGTTTTTT. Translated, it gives CASRRTGSTNEKLFF.